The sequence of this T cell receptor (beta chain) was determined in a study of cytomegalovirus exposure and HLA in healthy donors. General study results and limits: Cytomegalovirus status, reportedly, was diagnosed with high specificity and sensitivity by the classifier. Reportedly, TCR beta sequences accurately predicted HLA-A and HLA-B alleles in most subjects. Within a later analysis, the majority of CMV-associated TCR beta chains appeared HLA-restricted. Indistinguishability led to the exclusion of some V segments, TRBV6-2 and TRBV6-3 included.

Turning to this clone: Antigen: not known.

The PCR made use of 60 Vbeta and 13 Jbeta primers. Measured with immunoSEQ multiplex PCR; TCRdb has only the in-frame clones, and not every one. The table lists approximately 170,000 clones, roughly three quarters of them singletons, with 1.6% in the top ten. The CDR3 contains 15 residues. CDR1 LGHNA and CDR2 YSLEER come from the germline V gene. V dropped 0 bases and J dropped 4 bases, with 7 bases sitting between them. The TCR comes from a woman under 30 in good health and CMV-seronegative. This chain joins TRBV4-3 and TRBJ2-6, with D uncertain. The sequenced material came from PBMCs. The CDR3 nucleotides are TGCGCCAGCAGCCAAGACAGGTACGGGGCCAACGTCCTGACTTTC. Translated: CASSQDRYGANVLTF.